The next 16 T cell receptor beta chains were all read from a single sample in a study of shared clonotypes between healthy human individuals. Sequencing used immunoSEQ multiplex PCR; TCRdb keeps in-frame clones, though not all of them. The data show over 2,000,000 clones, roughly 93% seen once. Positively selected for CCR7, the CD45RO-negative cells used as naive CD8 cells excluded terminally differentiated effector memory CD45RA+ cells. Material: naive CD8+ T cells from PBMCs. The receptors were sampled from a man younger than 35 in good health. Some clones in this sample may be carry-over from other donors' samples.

CDR3 protein: CASSLAGTSAETQYF. In DNA form, the CDR3 reads TGTGCCAGCAGCTTAGCCGGGACTAGCGCTGAGACCCAGTACTTC. This rearrangement joins TRBV7-8 to TRBJ2-5; TRBD2 matches at 10 bases. The germline V gene encodes CDR1 SGHVS and CDR2 FQNEAQ. With 0 bases clipped from V and 5 bases from J, the junction kept 3 bases outside the gene matches. The CDR3 loop spans 15 amino acids.

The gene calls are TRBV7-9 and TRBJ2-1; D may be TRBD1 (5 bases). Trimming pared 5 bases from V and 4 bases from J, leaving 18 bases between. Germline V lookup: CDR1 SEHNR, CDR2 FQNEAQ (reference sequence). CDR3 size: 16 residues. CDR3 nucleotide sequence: TGTGCCAGCAGCGGGGTTACTGTGGGGCTATACAATGAGCAGTTCTTC. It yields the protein CASSGVTVGLYNEQFF.

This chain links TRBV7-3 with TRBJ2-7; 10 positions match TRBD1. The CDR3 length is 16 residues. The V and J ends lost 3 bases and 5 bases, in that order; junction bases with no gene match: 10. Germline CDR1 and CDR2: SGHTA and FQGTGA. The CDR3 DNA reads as TGTGCCAGCAGCTTCGCCGGAGGGACAGGGGCCCACGAGCAGTACTTC. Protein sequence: CASSFAGGTGAHEQYF.

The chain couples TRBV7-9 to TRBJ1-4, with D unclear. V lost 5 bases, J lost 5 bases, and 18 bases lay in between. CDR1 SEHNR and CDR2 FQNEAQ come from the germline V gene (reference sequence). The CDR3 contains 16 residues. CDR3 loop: CASSPELPNLNEKLFF. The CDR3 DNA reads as TGTGCCAGCAGCCCAGAGCTCCCTAACTTAAATGAAAAACTGTTTTTT. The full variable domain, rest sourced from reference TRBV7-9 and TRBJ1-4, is DTGVSQNPRHKITKRGQNVTFRCDPISEHNRLYWYRQTLGQGPEFLTYFQNEAQLEKSRLLSDRFSAERPKGSFSTLEIQRTEQGDSAMYLCASSPELPNLNEKLFFGSGTQLSVL.

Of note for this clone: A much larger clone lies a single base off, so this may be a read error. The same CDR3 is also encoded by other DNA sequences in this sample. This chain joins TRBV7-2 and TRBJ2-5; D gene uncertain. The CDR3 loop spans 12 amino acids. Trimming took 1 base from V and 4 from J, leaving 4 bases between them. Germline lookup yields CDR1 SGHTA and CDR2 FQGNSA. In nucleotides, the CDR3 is TGTGCCAGCAGCTTAGTTCGAGAGACCCAGTACTTC. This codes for CASSLVRETQYF. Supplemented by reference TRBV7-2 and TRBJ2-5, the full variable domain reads GAGVSQSPSNKVTEKGKDVELRCDPISGHTALYWYRQSLGQGLEFLIYFQGNSAPDKSGLPSDRFSAERTGGSVSTLTIQRTQQEDSAVYLCASSLVRETQYFGPGTRLLVL.

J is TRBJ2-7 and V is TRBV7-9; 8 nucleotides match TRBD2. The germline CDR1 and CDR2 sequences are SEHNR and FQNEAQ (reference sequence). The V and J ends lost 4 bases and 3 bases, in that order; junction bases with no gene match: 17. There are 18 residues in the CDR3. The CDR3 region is CASSSRGGGTRDHYEQYF. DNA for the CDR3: TGTGCCAGCAGCTCCCGAGGGGGGGGGACTAGAGACCACTACGAGCAGTACTTC. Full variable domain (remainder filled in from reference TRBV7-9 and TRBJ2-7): DTGVSQNPRHKITKRGQNVTFRCDPISEHNRLYWYRQTLGQGPEFLTYFQNEAQLEKSRLLSDRFSAERPKGSFSTLEIQRTEQGDSAMYLCASSSRGGGTRDHYEQYFGPGTRLTVT.

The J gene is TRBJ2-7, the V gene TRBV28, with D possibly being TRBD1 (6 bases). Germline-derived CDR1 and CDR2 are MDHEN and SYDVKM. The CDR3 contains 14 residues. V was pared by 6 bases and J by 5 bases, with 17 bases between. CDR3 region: CASSRGTGFDEQYF. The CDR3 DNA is TGTGCCAGCAGCCGAGGTACAGGGTTCGACGAGCAGTACTTC.

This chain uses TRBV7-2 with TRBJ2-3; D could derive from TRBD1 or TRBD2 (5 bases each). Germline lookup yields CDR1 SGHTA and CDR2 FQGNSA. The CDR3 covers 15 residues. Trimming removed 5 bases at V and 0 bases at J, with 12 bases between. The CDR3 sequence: CASSVGTLSTDTQYF. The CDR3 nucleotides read TGTGCCAGCAGCGTCGGGACCCTGAGCACAGATACGCAGTATTTT. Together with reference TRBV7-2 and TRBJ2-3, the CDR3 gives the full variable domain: GAGVSQSPSNKVTEKGKDVELRCDPISGHTALYWYRQSLGQGLEFLIYFQGNSAPDKSGLPSDRFSAERTGGSVSTLTIQRTQQEDSAVYLCASSVGTLSTDTQYFGPGTRLTVL.

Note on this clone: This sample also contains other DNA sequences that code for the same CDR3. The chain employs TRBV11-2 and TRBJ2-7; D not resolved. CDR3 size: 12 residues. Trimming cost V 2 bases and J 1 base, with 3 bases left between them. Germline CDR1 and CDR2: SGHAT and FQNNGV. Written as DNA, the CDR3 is TGTGCCAGCAGCTTAACTTCCTACGAGCAGTACTTC. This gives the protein CASSLTSYEQYF.

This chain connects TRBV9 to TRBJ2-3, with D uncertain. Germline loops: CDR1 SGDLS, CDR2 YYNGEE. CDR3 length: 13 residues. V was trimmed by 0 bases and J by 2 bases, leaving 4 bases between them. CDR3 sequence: CASSVVFTDTQYF. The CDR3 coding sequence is TGTGCCAGCAGCGTAGTTTTCACAGATACGCAGTATTTT.

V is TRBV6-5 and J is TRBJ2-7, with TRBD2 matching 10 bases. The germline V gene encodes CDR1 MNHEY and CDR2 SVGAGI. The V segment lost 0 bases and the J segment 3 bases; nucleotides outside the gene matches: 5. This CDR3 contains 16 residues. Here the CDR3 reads CASSYSLSGRGYEQYF. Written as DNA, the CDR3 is TGTGCCAGCAGTTACTCGCTAAGCGGGAGGGGCTACGAGCAGTACTTC.

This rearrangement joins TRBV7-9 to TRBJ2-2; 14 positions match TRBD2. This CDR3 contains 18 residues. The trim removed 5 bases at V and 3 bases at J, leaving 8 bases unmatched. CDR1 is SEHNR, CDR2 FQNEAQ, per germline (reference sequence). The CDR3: CASSPHGTSGSDTGELFF. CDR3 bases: TGTGCCAGCAGCCCACACGGGACTAGCGGGAGTGACACCGGGGAGCTGTTTTTT.

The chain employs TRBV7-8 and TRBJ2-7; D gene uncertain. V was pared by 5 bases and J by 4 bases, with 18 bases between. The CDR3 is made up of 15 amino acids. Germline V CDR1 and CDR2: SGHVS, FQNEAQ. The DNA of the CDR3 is TGTGCCAGCAGCCTCGGTCTAGGCCTGTCGTACGAGCAGTACTTC. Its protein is CASSLGLGLSYEQYF.

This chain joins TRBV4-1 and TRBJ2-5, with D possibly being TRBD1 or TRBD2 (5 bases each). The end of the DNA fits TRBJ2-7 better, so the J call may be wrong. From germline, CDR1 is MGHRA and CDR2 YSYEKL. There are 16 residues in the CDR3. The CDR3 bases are TGCGCCAGCAGCCCGGCACCGGGACGGGTGTCCTACGAGCAGTACTTC. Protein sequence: CASSPAPGRVSYEQYF.

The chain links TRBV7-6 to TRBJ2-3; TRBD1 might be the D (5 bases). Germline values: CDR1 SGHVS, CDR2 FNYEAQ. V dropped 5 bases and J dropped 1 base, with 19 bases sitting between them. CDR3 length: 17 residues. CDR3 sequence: CASSKGRAILGTDTQYF. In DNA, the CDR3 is TGTGCCAGCAGCAAGGGCAGGGCAATTTTAGGCACAGATACGCAGTATTTT.

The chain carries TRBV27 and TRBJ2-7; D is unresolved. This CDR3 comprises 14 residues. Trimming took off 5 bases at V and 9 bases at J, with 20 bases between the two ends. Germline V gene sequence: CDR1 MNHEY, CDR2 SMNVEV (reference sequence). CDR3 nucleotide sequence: TGTGCCAGCAGTCCGTCGACCGCAGGTAGTGGGCAGTACTTC. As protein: CASSPSTAGSGQYF.